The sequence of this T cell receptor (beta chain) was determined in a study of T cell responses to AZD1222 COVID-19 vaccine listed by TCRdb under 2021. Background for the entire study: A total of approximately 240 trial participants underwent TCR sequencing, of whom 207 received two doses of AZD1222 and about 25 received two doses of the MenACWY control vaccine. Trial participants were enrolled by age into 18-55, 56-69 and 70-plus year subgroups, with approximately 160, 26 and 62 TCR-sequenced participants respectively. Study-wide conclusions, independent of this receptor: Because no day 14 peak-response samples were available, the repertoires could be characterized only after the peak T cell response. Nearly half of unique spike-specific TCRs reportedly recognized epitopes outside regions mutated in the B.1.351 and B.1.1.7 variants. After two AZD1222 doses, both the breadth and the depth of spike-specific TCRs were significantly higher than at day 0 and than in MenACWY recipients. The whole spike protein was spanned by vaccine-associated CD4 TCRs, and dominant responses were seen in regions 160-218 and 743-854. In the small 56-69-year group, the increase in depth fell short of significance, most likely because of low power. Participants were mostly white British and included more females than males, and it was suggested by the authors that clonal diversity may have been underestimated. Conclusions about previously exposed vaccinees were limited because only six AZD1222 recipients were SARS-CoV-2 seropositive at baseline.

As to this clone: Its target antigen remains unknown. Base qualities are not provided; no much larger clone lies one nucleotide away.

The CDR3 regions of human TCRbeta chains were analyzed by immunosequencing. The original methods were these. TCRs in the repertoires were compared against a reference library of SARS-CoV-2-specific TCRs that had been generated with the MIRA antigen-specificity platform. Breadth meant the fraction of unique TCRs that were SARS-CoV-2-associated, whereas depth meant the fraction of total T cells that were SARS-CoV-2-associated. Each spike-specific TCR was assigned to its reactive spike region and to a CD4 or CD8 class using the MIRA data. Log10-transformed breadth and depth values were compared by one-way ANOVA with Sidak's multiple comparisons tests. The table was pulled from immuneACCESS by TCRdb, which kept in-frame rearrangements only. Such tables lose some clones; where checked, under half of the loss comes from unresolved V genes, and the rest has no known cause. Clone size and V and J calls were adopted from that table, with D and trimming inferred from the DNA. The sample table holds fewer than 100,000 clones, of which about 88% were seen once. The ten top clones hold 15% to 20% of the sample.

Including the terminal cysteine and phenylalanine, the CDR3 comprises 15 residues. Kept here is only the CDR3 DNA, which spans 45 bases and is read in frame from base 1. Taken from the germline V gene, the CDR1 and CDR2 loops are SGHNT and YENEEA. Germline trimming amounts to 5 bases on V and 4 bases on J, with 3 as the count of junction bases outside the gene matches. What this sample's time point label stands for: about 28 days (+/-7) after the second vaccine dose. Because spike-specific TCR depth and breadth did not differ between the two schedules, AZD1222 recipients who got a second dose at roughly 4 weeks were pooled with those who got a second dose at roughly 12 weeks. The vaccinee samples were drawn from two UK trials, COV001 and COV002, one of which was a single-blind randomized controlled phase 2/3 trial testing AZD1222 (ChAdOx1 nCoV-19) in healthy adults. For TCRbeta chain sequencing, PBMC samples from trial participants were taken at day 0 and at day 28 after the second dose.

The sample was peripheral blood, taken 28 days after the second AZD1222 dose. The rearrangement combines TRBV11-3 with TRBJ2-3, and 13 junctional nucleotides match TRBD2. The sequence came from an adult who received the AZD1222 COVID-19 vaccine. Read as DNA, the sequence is TGTGCCAGCAGCCCAGGACTAGCGGGAGCAGATACGCAGTATTTT. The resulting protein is CASSPGLAGADTQYF. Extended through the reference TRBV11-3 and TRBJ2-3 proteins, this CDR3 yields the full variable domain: EAGVVQSPRYKIIEKKQPVAFWCNPISGHNTLYWYLQNLGQGPELLIRYENEEAVDDSQLPKDRFSAERLKGVDSTLKIQPAELGDSAVYLCASSPGLAGADTQYFGPGTRLTVL.